Listed below are T cell receptor beta chains from one sample, sequenced in a study of T cell repertoires in cytomegalovirus infection. The antigens for these receptors are not known. TCRdb fed the reads into MiXCR, producing one record per CDR3 protein. Among fewer than 1,000,000 distinct CDR3 sequences listed, less than 35% were seen once. Sequenced material: cultured CD8+ T cells from PBMCs, taken from culture after CMV antigen stimulation. All receptors derive from a human donor in good health (CMV status not recorded). Some clones in this sample may be carry-over from other donors' samples. Both conserved end residues are part of each CDR3. A D gene is named only where the DNA matches it firmly. The size entry is marked missing in some rows and otherwise reads once, few, many or a size class.

d_call: -
clone_size: -
j_call: TRBJ1-1
v_call: TRBV7-9
cdr3_nt: TGTGCCAGCAGCTCACAGAACGAAGCTTTCTTT
cdr3_aa: CASSSQNEAFF

d_call: -
clone_size: many
j_call: TRBJ1-5
v_call: TRBV7-8
cdr3_nt: TGTGCCAGCAGCTTGACGCCTAGGGGAAGCAATCAGCCCCAGCATTTT
cdr3_aa: CASSLTPRGSNQPQHF

d_call: -
clone_size: -
j_call: TRBJ2-1
v_call: TRBV9
cdr3_nt: TGTGCCAGCAGCGTTCCACAGGGTATTTACAATGAGCAGTTCTTC
cdr3_aa: CASSVPQGIYNEQFF

d_call: -
clone_size: few
j_call: TRBJ1-4
v_call: TRBV27
cdr3_nt: TGTGCCAGCACCGGCTTTGGCGGTGAAAAACTGTTTTTT
cdr3_aa: CASTGFGGEKLFF

d_call: -
clone_size: few
j_call: TRBJ2-7
v_call: TRBV18
cdr3_nt: TGTGCCAGCTCACCTATGGAACAGGACTCCTACGAGCAGTACTTC
cdr3_aa: CASSPMEQDSYEQYF

d_call: -
clone_size: few
j_call: TRBJ2-5
v_call: TRBV7-9
cdr3_nt: TGTGCCAGCAGCTCCGGGGCGTCAGAGACCCAGTACTTC
cdr3_aa: CASSSGASETQYF

d_call: TRBD1
clone_size: -
j_call: TRBJ2-1
v_call: TRBV7-6
cdr3_nt: TGTGCCAGCAGCGCTGGGACAGGGGATAACTTCTTC
cdr3_aa: CASSAGTGDNFF

d_call: TRBD1
clone_size: -
j_call: TRBJ2-1
v_call: TRBV4-1
cdr3_nt: TGCGCCAGCAGCCACCCTTTGCCGACAGGGGCCTACAATGAGCAGTTCTTC
cdr3_aa: CASSHPLPTGAYNEQFF

d_call: -
clone_size: -
j_call: TRBJ2-5
v_call: TRBV29-1
cdr3_nt: TGCAGCGTTTTCTCGTGGGACGGAAAAGAGACCCAGTACTTC
cdr3_aa: CSVFSWDGKETQYF

d_call: -
clone_size: many
j_call: TRBJ2-3
v_call: TRBV11-1
cdr3_nt: TGTGCCAGCAGCTTAGGTACAGGGTACACAGATACGCAGTATTTT
cdr3_aa: CASSLGTGYTDTQYF

d_call: -
clone_size: -
j_call: TRBJ1-1
v_call: TRBV7-8
cdr3_nt: TGTGCCAGCAGCACTCTACCGAACACTGAAGCTTTCTTT
cdr3_aa: CASSTLPNTEAFF

d_call: -
clone_size: -
j_call: TRBJ1-3
v_call: TRBV2
cdr3_nt: TGTGCCAGCATACTGCAACTGACTGATCGCTCTGGAAACACCATATATTTT
cdr3_aa: CASILQLTDRSGNTIYF

d_call: -
clone_size: -
j_call: TRBJ2-5
v_call: TRBV6-6
cdr3_nt: TGTGCCAGCAGTTTCGGGGGCCAGGGTGGTCTGGAGACCCAGTACTTC
cdr3_aa: CASSFGGQGGLETQYF

d_call: -
clone_size: -
j_call: TRBJ2-1
v_call: TRBV24-1
cdr3_nt: TGTGCCACCAGTGATATGGACAATGAGCAGTTCTTC
cdr3_aa: CATSDMDNEQFF

d_call: -
clone_size: -
j_call: TRBJ2-3
v_call: TRBV19
cdr3_nt: TGTGCCAGTAACCCTCTACCGGGTCCAGATACGCAGTATTTT
cdr3_aa: CASNPLPGPDTQYF

d_call: -
clone_size: few
j_call: TRBJ1-1
v_call: TRBV15
cdr3_nt: TGTGCCACCAGCAGAGACAGAAACACTGAAGCTTTCTTT
cdr3_aa: CATSRDRNTEAFF

d_call: TRBD1
clone_size: -
j_call: TRBJ1-1
v_call: TRBV28
cdr3_nt: TGTGCCAGCAGTTTATCGCCCTCAGGGGGGACTGAAGCTTTCTTT
cdr3_aa: CASSLSPSGGTEAFF

d_call: TRBD1
clone_size: few
j_call: TRBJ2-3
v_call: TRBV7-9
cdr3_nt: TGTGCCAGCAGCCCGCGACAGGGCTTAACAGATACGCAGTATTTT
cdr3_aa: CASSPRQGLTDTQYF

d_call: -
clone_size: -
j_call: TRBJ2-2
v_call: TRBV7-9
cdr3_nt: TGTGCCAGCAGCTTAGTTCTCTCGGGAAACACCGGGGAGCTGTTTTTT
cdr3_aa: CASSLVLSGNTGELFF

d_call: -
clone_size: few
j_call: TRBJ2-3
v_call: TRBV5-5
cdr3_nt: TGTGCCAGCAGCTTCCAGGGGGAGGTGACGGATACGCAGTATTTT
cdr3_aa: CASSFQGEVTDTQYF

d_call: TRBD2
clone_size: -
j_call: TRBJ2-3
v_call: TRBV28
cdr3_nt: TGTGCCAGCACCCTAGCGGGGCTAACCACAGATACGCAGTATTTT
cdr3_aa: CASTLAGLTTDTQYF

d_call: TRBD1
clone_size: few
j_call: TRBJ1-1
v_call: TRBV19
cdr3_nt: TGTGCCAGTAGTACAGGGGGTTCTAACACTGAAGCTTTCTTT
cdr3_aa: CASSTGGSNTEAFF

d_call: -
clone_size: many
j_call: TRBJ1-1
v_call: TRBV7-6
cdr3_nt: TGTGCCAGCAGCATAGGGGCGGACATGAACACTGAAGCTTTCTTT
cdr3_aa: CASSIGADMNTEAFF

d_call: TRBD2
clone_size: -
j_call: TRBJ2-1
v_call: TRBV4-1
cdr3_nt: TGCGCCAGCAGCCAAGACAGCGGGGGGGGCGATGAGCAGTTCTTC
cdr3_aa: CASSQDSGGGDEQFF

d_call: TRBD1
clone_size: few
j_call: TRBJ2-7
v_call: TRBV7-9
cdr3_nt: TGTGCCAGCAGCTTAGCAAGTGGGGGACAGGGAGTCTACGAGCAGTACTTC
cdr3_aa: CASSLASGGQGVYEQYF

d_call: -
clone_size: -
j_call: TRBJ2-1
v_call: TRBV11-2
cdr3_nt: TGTGCCAGCAGCTTAGTCACCCGCAAGGAGTTCTTC
cdr3_aa: CASSLVTRKEFF

d_call: TRBD1
clone_size: few
j_call: TRBJ2-7
v_call: TRBV2
cdr3_nt: TGTGCCATCGGACAGGGCCTCCGTAATGACGAGCAGTACTTC
cdr3_aa: CAIGQGLRNDEQYF

d_call: -
clone_size: few
j_call: TRBJ1-2
v_call: TRBV19
cdr3_nt: TGTGCCAGTAGTATATCGATCGCTAACTATGGCTACACCTTC
cdr3_aa: CASSISIANYGYTF

d_call: TRBD2
clone_size: -
j_call: TRBJ2-1
v_call: TRBV28
cdr3_nt: TGTGCCAGCAGTTCTCGAAGTAGCGGGGGATCCTACAATGAGCAGTTCTTC
cdr3_aa: CASSSRSSGGSYNEQFF

d_call: TRBD2
clone_size: few
j_call: TRBJ2-5
v_call: TRBV6-2/TRBV6-3
cdr3_nt: TGTGCCAGCAGTACCTTCGGACTAGCGGGGGACCCGGGCACCCAGTACTTC
cdr3_aa: CASSTFGLAGDPGTQYF

d_call: TRBD2
clone_size: -
j_call: TRBJ2-1
v_call: TRBV25-1
cdr3_nt: TGTGCCAGCAGGCTAGCGGGGGGGAGGCATGAGCAGTTCTTC
cdr3_aa: CASRLAGGRHEQFF

d_call: TRBD1
clone_size: few
j_call: TRBJ1-2
v_call: TRBV6-6
cdr3_nt: TGTGCCACCACAATTACTACGGGACAGCTCTATGGCTACACCTTC
cdr3_aa: CATTITTGQLYGYTF

d_call: TRBD2
clone_size: few
j_call: TRBJ2-3
v_call: TRBV4-3
cdr3_nt: TGCGCCAGCAGCCAAGATTTTATTTTGGCTAGCGGGGGAGGGTACAACACAGATACGCAGTATTTT
cdr3_aa: CASSQDFILASGGGYNTDTQYF

d_call: -
clone_size: few
j_call: TRBJ1-5
v_call: TRBV28
cdr3_nt: TGTGCCAGCACCCCATTGTGGGGGAATCAGCCCCAGCATTTT
cdr3_aa: CASTPLWGNQPQHF

d_call: -
clone_size: many
j_call: TRBJ2-1
v_call: TRBV7-2
cdr3_nt: TGTGCCAGCAGCTTACTGGAGGGAGGAGGTTCCTACAATGAGCAGTTCTTC
cdr3_aa: CASSLLEGGGSYNEQFF

d_call: -
clone_size: -
j_call: TRBJ2-4
v_call: TRBV7-9
cdr3_nt: TGTGCCAGCAGCACCCGGGACCGAGCCAAAAACATTCTGTACTTC
cdr3_aa: CASSTRDRAKNILYF

d_call: -
clone_size: -
j_call: TRBJ1-5
v_call: TRBV6-6
cdr3_nt: TGTGCCAGCCAGGGACACTATAGCAATCAGCCCCAGCATTTT
cdr3_aa: CASQGHYSNQPQHF

d_call: -
clone_size: -
j_call: TRBJ1-1
v_call: TRBV5-6
cdr3_nt: TGTGCCAGCAGCTTGGGAGGAAGAGCGGCTTTCTTT
cdr3_aa: CASSLGGRAAFF

d_call: -
clone_size: few
j_call: TRBJ2-3
v_call: TRBV4-1
cdr3_nt: TGCGCCAGCAGCCAAGACCAGCGTACCCCTAGCACAGATACGCAGTATTTT
cdr3_aa: CASSQDQRTPSTDTQYF